These T cell receptor beta chains were read from a single sample in a study of T-cell reconstitution after alpha-beta-depleted transplantation in children. TCRdb analysed the PCR reads with MiXCR anew, one entry per CDR3 protein. The sample includes some 500,000 distinct CDR3 sequences, about 16% seen only once; the top ten take 2.5% to 4%. The sequencing used PBMCs from the stem cell graft donor, collected from the stem cell graft. The receptors stem from a human donor who donated a stem cell graft to a child with acute lymphoblastic leukemia. Both conserved end residues are part of each CDR3. A D gene is named only where the DNA matches it firmly. Size values are once, few and many counts, or a class for expanded clones, and some rows have none.

len: 12; j_gene: TRBJ2-1; d_gene: NA; v_gene: TRBV5-1; abundance: NA; CDR3nt: TGCGCCAGCGGCCCGGAGGGTTACGAGCAGTTCTTC; CDR3aa: CASGPEGYEQFF
len: 15; j_gene: TRBJ1-2; d_gene: NA; v_gene: TRBV5-1; abundance: NA; CDR3nt: TGCGCCAGCAGCTTGGAGGGCAGGGGAGGCTATGGCTACACCTTC; CDR3aa: CASSLEGRGGYGYTF
len: 17; j_gene: TRBJ1-5; d_gene: NA; v_gene: TRBV10-3; abundance: few; CDR3nt: TGTGCCACCTCAGGACAGATCGATAGCGGAAGCAATCAGCCCCAGCATTTT; CDR3aa: CATSGQIDSGSNQPQHF
len: 16; j_gene: TRBJ2-1; d_gene: TRBD2; v_gene: TRBV7-2; abundance: NA; CDR3nt: TGTGCCAGCAGCCAAACCACGGGACTAGCTTACAATGAGCAGTTCTTC; CDR3aa: CASSQTTGLAYNEQFF
len: 19; j_gene: TRBJ2-1; d_gene: NA; v_gene: TRBV5-1; abundance: few; CDR3nt: TGCGCCAGCAGTTCGCCGGACGACATTGGTCTCTTTGCGGGCAATGAGCAGTTCTTC; CDR3aa: CASSSPDDIGLFAGNEQFF
len: 15; j_gene: TRBJ2-7; d_gene: TRBD1; v_gene: TRBV7-6; abundance: NA; CDR3nt: TGTGCCAGCAGCCCGAATCCGGGACAGAACTACGAGCAGTACTTC; CDR3aa: CASSPNPGQNYEQYF
len: 18; j_gene: TRBJ2-5; d_gene: NA; v_gene: TRBV5-1; abundance: NA; CDR3nt: TGCGCCAGCAGCTTGGGGTGGGTGAGACCGGCCGAGAAAGAGACCCAGTACTTC; CDR3aa: CASSLGWVRPAEKETQYF
len: 16; j_gene: TRBJ2-7; d_gene: NA; v_gene: TRBV24-1; abundance: NA; CDR3nt: TGTGGCACCAGTGATGTAATTGACGGCGGCGAGGACGAGCAGTACTTC; CDR3aa: CGTSDVIDGGEDEQYF
len: 15; j_gene: TRBJ2-1; d_gene: NA; v_gene: TRBV27; abundance: NA; CDR3nt: TGTGCCAGCAGTTTTATCCCAGGCGGGAACAATGAGCAGTTCTTC; CDR3aa: CASSFIPGGNNEQFF
len: 15; j_gene: TRBJ2-5; d_gene: TRBD2; v_gene: TRBV20-1; abundance: few; CDR3nt: TGCAGTGCTCCGCGTAGGACTAGCCCCGAAGAGACCCAGTACTTC; CDR3aa: CSAPRRTSPEETQYF
len: 14; j_gene: TRBJ2-1; d_gene: TRBD2; v_gene: TRBV27; abundance: NA; CDR3nt: TGTGCCAGCCGACTAGCGGGAGTTATGAATGAGCAGTTCTTC; CDR3aa: CASRLAGVMNEQFF
len: 13; j_gene: TRBJ2-7; d_gene: NA; v_gene: TRBV5-1; abundance: NA; CDR3nt: TGCGCCAGCAGCATCAGCGAGCTCTACGAGCAGTACTTC; CDR3aa: CASSISELYEQYF
len: 14; j_gene: TRBJ1-4; d_gene: NA; v_gene: TRBV7-9; abundance: few; CDR3nt: TGTGCCAGCAGCCTTCGACAGGAGAGAGAAAAACTGTTTTTT; CDR3aa: CASSLRQEREKLFF
len: 17; j_gene: TRBJ2-6; d_gene: NA; v_gene: TRBV18; abundance: few; CDR3nt: TGTGCCAGCTCACCACTAGGACAGATCTCTGGGGCCAACGTCCTGACTTTC; CDR3aa: CASSPLGQISGANVLTF
len: 14; j_gene: TRBJ1-5; d_gene: NA; v_gene: TRBV27; abundance: NA; CDR3nt: TGTGCCAGCACCGCCCAGGGTAGCAATCAGCCCCAGCATTTT; CDR3aa: CASTAQGSNQPQHF
len: 15; j_gene: TRBJ2-7; d_gene: NA; v_gene: TRBV7-8; abundance: NA; CDR3nt: TGTGCCAGCAGCTTAGTGGCGGGGATCTCCTACGAGCAGTACTTC; CDR3aa: CASSLVAGISYEQYF
len: 17; j_gene: TRBJ2-2; d_gene: NA; v_gene: TRBV15; abundance: NA; CDR3nt: TGTGCCACCAGCAGAGATAGCGCCGTCCAGGACACCGGGGAGCTGTTTTTT; CDR3aa: CATSRDSAVQDTGELFF
len: 14; j_gene: TRBJ1-1; d_gene: NA; v_gene: TRBV5-5; abundance: few; CDR3nt: TGTGCCAGCAGCGAGAGCGCGGCGTCATTCGAAGCTTTCTTT; CDR3aa: CASSESAASFEAFF
len: 14; j_gene: TRBJ2-7; d_gene: TRBD1; v_gene: TRBV27; abundance: NA; CDR3nt: TGTGCCAGCAGTGTCCGGGACAGGGGCTACGAGCAGTACTTC; CDR3aa: CASSVRDRGYEQYF
len: 18; j_gene: TRBJ2-4; d_gene: NA; v_gene: TRBV11-2; abundance: few; CDR3nt: TGTGCCAGCAGCTTCGTTGCCCCTCTCACCCTAGCCAAAAACATTCAGTACTTC; CDR3aa: CASSFVAPLTLAKNIQYF
len: 13; j_gene: TRBJ2-7; d_gene: NA; v_gene: TRBV3-1; abundance: NA; CDR3nt: TGTGCCAGCAGCCAAGACAGTGCCTACGAGCAGTACTTC; CDR3aa: CASSQDSAYEQYF